The 14 T cell receptor beta chains below come from one sample, sequenced in a study of cytomegalovirus exposure and HLA in healthy donors. The primer mix had 60 Vbeta and 13 Jbeta primers. Assay used: immunoSEQ multiplex PCR; TCRdb lists only in-frame clones, some missing. The sample shows 70,000 to 95,000 clones, 80% of them seen only once. Sequenced: PBMCs. These receptors all stem from a male donor in good health and CMV-seronegative.

This clone was detected only once. One junction end does not reproduce the germline sequence, and a read error may be involved. The genes are TRBV7-9 and TRBJ2-7, with D possibly matching TRBD1 (6 bases). Germline-derived CDR1 and CDR2 are SEHNR and FQNEAQ (reference sequence). CDR3 size: 12 residues. This CDR3 is CSSSLRGNEQYF. The CDR3 coding sequence is TGTTCCAGCAGCCTCAGGGGTAACGAGCAGTACTTC.

V gene TRBV2 combines with J gene TRBJ1-5; tentatively, D is TRBD1 (5 bases). The ends were cut back, 2 bases at V and 3 bases at J, with 8 bases in the middle. The length of the CDR3 is 14 residues. The V gene's germline CDR1 is SNHLY and CDR2 FYNNEI. CDR3 sequence (DNA): TGTGCCAGCAGTGAACAGGGAATCAATCAGCCCCAGCATTTT. Encoded protein: CASSEQGINQPQHF.

This chain links TRBV4-1 with TRBJ2-2; a possible D gene is TRBD1 (6 bases). In germline, CDR1 is MGHRA, CDR2 YSYEKL. V was clipped by 0 bases and J by 5 bases, with 13 bases between them. The CDR3 extends over 16 amino acids. In DNA, the CDR3 is TGCGCCAGCAGCCAAGAGGAAGACAGGCGTACCGGGGAGCTGTTTTTT. Translated, it gives CASSQEEDRRTGELFF.

The gene calls are TRBV30 and TRBJ2-2; 7 bases agree with TRBD1. This CDR3 has 14 amino acids. Germline CDR1 reads GTSNPN; CDR2 reads SVGIG (reference sequence). Trimming took 6 bases from V and 8 from J; bases not matched to a gene: 12. The CDR3 DNA reads as TGTGCCTGCAGAGGGACAGCGATAGCTGGGGAGCTGTTTTTT. This codes for CACRGTAIAGELFF.

The chain combines TRBV5-4 with TRBJ2-1; TRBD1 agrees at 7 bases. This CDR3 has 14 residues. V lost 4 bases to trimming and J lost 6 bases; unmatched junction nucleotides: 7. Germline assignment: CDR1 SGHNT and CDR2 YYREEE (reference sequence). The CDR3 here is CASSRTGPPNEQFF. In DNA form, the CDR3 reads TGTGCCAGCAGCCGGACAGGACCCCCCAATGAGCAGTTCTTC.

The CDR3 DNA follows: TGCGCCAGCAGTCCCAGCGGGATCTCCTACGAGCAGTACTTC. Amino acids: CASSPSGISYEQYF. This chain uses TRBV5-1 with TRBJ2-7; TRBD2 aligns across 7 bases. Germline assignment: CDR1 SGHRS and CDR2 YFSETQ. Trimming removed 5 bases from V and 0 bases from J; junction bases left unmatched: 5. The length of the CDR3 is 14 residues. Based on the CDR3 plus reference TRBV5-1 and TRBJ2-7, the full variable domain is KAGVTQTPRYLIKTRGQQVTLSCSPISGHRSVSWYQQTPGQGLQFLFEYFSETQRNKGNFPGRFSGRQFSNSRSEMNVSTLELGDSALYLCASSPSGISYEQYFGPGTRLTVT.

This clone was seen a handful of times. The V and J genes are TRBV5-6 and TRBJ2-7, with TRBD2 as a possible D gene (6 bases). The V gene lost 5 bases and the J gene lost 7 bases, with 16 bases spanning the gap. This CDR3 is built from 13 residues. Germline V gene lookup returns CDR1 SGHDT and CDR2 YYEEEE. The CDR3 sequence is CASRVGGAKEQYF. The CDR3 bases are TGTGCCAGCAGGGTCGGGGGAGCAAAAGAGCAGTACTTC.

This clone appeared a single time. V usage is TRBV19 and J usage is TRBJ1-5; D perhaps matches TRBD1 (6 bases). This CDR3 comprises 15 residues. Germline-derived CDR1 and CDR2 are LNHDA and SQIVND (reference sequence). V lost 0 bases, J lost 7 bases, and 13 bases lay in between. CDR3 loop: CASSIDGQRGQPQHF. The CDR3 bases are TGTGCCAGTAGTATAGATGGACAGCGGGGCCAGCCCCAGCATTTT.

This sequence joins TRBV2 and TRBJ2-3; possibly TRBD1 for D (5 bases). The germline V gene has CDR1 SNHLY and CDR2 FYNNEI. The CDR3 loop spans 11 amino acids. The germline V and J ends were trimmed by 10 bases and 3 bases, with 8 bases remaining between them. This chain's CDR3 is CATDRTDTQYF. For the CDR3, the DNA is TGTGCCACAGACAGAACAGATACGCAGTATTTT.

The chain links TRBV4-3 to TRBJ2-5; 7 bases are shared with TRBD1. The DNA end is a closer match to TRBJ2-7, so the J assignment may be wrong. In germline, CDR1 is LGHNA, CDR2 YSLEER. This CDR3 has 15 residues. CDR3 loop: CASSQDNTGAYEQYF. The CDR3 nucleotides read TGCGCCAGCAGCCAAGATAACACAGGGGCCTACGAGCAGTACTTC.

This chain uses TRBV19 with TRBJ1-2; tentative D call: TRBD1 (6 bases). Germline V gives CDR1 LNHDA, CDR2 SQIVND (reference sequence). V was trimmed by 3 bases and J by 6 bases, leaving 11 bases between them. This CDR3 is built from 13 residues. This CDR3 reads CASSIDRYHGYTF. As DNA, the CDR3 is TGTGCCAGTAGTATCGACAGGTATCATGGCTACACCTTC.

The V and J genes are TRBV5-1 and TRBJ2-3; TRBD1 matches at 9 bases. The CDR3 sequence is 14 residues long. The germline V gene has CDR1 SGHRS and CDR2 YFSETQ. Trimming cost V 0 bases and J 7 bases; bases outside gene matches: 3. This CDR3 reads CASSLAGQGNTQYF. The CDR3 DNA reads as TGCGCCAGCAGCTTGGCCGGACAGGGGAATACGCAGTATTTT.

The chain recombines TRBV5-6 with TRBJ1-3, with 9 bases lining up with TRBD1. CDR1 SGHDT and CDR2 YYEEEE come from the germline V gene. The J segment lost 0 bases and the V segment lost 5 bases, leaving 3 bases of the junction unmatched. The CDR3 consists of 15 residues. This CDR3 is CASSTGGFSGNTIYF. CDR3 DNA: TGTGCCAGCAGTACAGGGGGCTTCTCTGGAAACACCATATATTTT. The whole variable domain, remainder taken from reference TRBV5-6 and TRBJ1-3, is DAGVTQSPTHLIKTRGQQVTLRCSPKSGHDTVSWYQQALGQGPQFIFQYYEEEERQRGNFPDRFSGHQFPNYSSELNVNALLLGDSALYLCASSTGGFSGNTIYFGEGSWLTVV.

The J gene is TRBJ1-2, the V gene TRBV5-8; D may be TRBD1 (5 bases). This CDR3 is 12 amino acids long. CDR1 SGHTS and CDR2 YDEGEE come from the germline V gene. V lost 4 bases, J lost 8 bases, and 12 bases lay in between. The DNA for the CDR3 is TGTGCCAGCAGCGCGCAGGGTCTGGGCTACACCTTC. It yields the protein CASSAQGLGYTF.